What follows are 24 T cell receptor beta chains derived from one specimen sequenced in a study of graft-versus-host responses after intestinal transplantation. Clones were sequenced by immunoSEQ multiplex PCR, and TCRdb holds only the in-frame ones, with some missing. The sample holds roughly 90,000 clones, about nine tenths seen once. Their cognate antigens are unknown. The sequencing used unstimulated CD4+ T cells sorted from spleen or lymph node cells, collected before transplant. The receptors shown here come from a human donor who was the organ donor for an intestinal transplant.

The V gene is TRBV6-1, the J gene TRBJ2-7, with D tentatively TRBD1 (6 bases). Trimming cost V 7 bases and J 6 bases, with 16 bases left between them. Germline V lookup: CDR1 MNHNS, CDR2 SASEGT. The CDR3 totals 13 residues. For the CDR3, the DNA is TGTGCCAGCATGGCAGGGGCTAAGGGCGAGCAGTACTTC. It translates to CASMAGAKGEQYF.

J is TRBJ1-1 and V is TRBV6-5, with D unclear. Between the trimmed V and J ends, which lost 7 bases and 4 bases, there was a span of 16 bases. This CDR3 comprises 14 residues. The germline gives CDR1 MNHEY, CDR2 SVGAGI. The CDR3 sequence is CASIPPGRSTEAFF. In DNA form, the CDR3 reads TGTGCCAGCATCCCTCCGGGGAGGAGCACTGAAGCTTTCTTT.

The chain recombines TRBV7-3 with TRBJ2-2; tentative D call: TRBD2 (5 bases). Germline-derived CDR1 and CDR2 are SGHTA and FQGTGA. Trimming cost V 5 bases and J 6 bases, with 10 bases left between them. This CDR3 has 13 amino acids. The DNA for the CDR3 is TGTGCCAGCAGCCCAAACGGGGCCGGGGAGCTGTTTTTT. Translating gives CASSPNGAGELFF.

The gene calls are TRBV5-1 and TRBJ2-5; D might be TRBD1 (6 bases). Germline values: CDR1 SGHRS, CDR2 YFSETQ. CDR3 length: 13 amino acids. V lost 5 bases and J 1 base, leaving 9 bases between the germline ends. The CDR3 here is CASSPDSQETQYF. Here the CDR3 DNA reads TGCGCCAGCAGTCCGGACAGCCAAGAGACCCAGTACTTC.

The CDR3 DNA reads TGTGCCAGCAGCCCCGGGGGGCTCCCCACAGATACGCAGTATTTT. It specifies CASSPGGLPTDTQYF. The rearrangement links TRBV11-3 to TRBJ2-3, with D maybe TRBD2 (7 bases). The CDR3 covers 15 residues. V dropped 5 bases and J dropped 2 bases, with 14 bases sitting between them. The germline V gene has CDR1 SGHNT and CDR2 YENEEA.

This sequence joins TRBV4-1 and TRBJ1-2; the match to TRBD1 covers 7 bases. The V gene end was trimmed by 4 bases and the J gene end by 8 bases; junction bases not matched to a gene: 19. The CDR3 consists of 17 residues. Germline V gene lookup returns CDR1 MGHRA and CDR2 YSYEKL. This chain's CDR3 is CASSPDLRATGAFGYTF. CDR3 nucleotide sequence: TGCGCCAGCAGCCCCGACCTACGCGCCACAGGGGCCTTCGGCTACACCTTC.

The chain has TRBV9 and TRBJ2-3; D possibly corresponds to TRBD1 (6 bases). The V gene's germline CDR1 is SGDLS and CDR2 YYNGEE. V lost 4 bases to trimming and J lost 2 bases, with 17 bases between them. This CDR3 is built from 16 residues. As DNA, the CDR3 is TGTGCCAGCAGCCTATCCTACAGGGTCCCCACAGATACGCAGTATTTT. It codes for CASSLSYRVPTDTQYF.

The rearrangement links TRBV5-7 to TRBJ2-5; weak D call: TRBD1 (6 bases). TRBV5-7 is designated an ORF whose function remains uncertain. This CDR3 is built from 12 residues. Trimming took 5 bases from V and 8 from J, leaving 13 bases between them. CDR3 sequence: CASSRTENTQYF. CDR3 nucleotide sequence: TGTGCCAGCAGTCGGACAGAAAATACCCAGTACTTC.

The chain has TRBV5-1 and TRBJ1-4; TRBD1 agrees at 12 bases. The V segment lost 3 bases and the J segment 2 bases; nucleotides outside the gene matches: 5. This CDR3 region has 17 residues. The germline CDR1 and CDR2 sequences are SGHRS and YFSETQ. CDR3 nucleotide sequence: TGCGCCAGCAGCTCCGGGACAGGGGGCCCGACTAATGAAAAACTGTTTTTT. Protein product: CASSSGTGGPTNEKLFF.

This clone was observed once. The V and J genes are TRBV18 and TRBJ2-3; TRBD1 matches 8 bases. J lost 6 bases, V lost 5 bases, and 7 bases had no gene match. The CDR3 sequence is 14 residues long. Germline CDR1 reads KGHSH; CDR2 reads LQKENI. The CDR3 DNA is TGTGCCAGCTCATCGTCCAGGGGGCCGGATACGCAGTATTTT. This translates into CASSSSRGPDTQYF.

This CDR3 is CASSRLLHNAPGNEQFF. In DNA form, the CDR3 reads TGTGCCAGCAGCCGCCTGCTGCATAATGCTCCCGGCAATGAGCAGTTCTTC. This chain links TRBV5-5 with TRBJ2-1; D remains ambiguous. Between the trimmed V and J ends, which lost 4 bases and 6 bases, there was a span of 23 bases. Germline-derived CDR1 and CDR2 are SGHKS and YYEKEE (reference sequence). The CDR3 has 17 amino acids. Variable domain in full (rest from reference TRBV5-5 and TRBJ2-1): DAGVTQSPTHLIKTRGQQVTLRCSPISGHKSVSWYQQVLGQGPQFIFQYYEKEERGRGNFPDRFSARQFPNYSSELNVNALLLGDSALYLCASSRLLHNAPGNEQFFGPGTRLTVL.

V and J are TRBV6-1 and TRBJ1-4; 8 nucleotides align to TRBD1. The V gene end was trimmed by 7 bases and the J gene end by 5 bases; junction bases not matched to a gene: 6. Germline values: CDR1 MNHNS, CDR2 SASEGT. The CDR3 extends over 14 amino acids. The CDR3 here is CASNGDRRNEKLFF. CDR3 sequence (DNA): TGTGCCAGCAATGGGGACAGGAGGAATGAAAAACTGTTTTTT.

In DNA, the CDR3 is TGTGCCAGCAAAAGGGCCCAGGGAACCGGGGAGCTGTTTTTT. Amino acids: CASKRAQGTGELFF. This sequence joins TRBV6-1 and TRBJ2-2; a weak D match, TRBD1 (5 bases). Trimming shortened V by 7 bases and J by 5 bases, and 14 bases separated the two germline ends. Germline V gene lookup returns CDR1 MNHNS and CDR2 SASEGT. This CDR3 contains 14 residues.

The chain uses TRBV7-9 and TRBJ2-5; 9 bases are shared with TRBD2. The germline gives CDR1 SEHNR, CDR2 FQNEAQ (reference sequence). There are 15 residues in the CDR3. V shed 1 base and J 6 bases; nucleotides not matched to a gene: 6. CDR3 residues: CASSLGVAGVKTQYF. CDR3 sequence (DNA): TGTGCCAGCAGCTTAGGGGTAGCGGGGGTAAAGACCCAGTACTTC.

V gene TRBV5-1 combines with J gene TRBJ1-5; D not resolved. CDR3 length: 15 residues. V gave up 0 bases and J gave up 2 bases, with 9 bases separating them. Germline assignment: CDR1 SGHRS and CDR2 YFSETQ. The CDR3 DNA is TGCGCCAGCAGCTTGGCTGGGCTGGGCAATCAGCCCCAGCATTTT. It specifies CASSLAGLGNQPQHF.

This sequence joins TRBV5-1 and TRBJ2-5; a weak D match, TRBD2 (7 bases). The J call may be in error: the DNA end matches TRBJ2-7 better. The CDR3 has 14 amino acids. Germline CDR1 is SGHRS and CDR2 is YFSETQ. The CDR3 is CASSLSAGAYEQYF. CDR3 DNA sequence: TGCGCCAGCAGCTTGTCCGCGGGGGCTTACGAGCAGTACTTC.

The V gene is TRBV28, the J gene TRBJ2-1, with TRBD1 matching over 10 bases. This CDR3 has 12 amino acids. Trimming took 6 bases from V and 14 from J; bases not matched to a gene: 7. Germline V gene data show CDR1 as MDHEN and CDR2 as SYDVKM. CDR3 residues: CASRSSGTGEFF. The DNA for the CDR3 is TGTGCCAGCAGATCCTCCGGGACAGGGGAGTTCTTC. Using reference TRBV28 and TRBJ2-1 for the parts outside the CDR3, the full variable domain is DVKVTQSSRYLVKRTGEKVFLECVQDMDHENMFWYRQDPGLGLRLIYFSYDVKMKEKGDIPEGYSVSREKKERFSLILESASTNQTSMYLCASRSSGTGEFFGPGTRLTVL.

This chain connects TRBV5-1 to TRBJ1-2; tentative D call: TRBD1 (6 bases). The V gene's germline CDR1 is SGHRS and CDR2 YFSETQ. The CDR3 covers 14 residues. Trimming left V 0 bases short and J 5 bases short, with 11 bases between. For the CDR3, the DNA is TGCGCCAGCAGCTTGGGGGCAGGGGATTATGGCTACACCTTC. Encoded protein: CASSLGAGDYGYTF.

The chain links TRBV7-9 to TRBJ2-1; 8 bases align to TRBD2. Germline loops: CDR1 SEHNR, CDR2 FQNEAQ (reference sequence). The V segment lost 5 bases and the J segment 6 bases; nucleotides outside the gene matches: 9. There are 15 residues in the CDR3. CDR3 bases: TGTGCCAGCAGCCTATCCGCGGGGGGTTTCAATGAGCAGTTCTTC. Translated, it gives CASSLSAGGFNEQFF.

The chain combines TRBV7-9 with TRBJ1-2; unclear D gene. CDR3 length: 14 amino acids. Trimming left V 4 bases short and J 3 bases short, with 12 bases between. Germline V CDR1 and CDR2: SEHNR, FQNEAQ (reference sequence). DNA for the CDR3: TGTGCCAGCAGCTCTGAGACGGGATACTATGGCTACACCTTC. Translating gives CASSSETGYYGYTF.

The CDR3 loop reads CASSEREPRGRISYGYTF. DNA for the CDR3: TGTGCCAGCAGTGAAAGGGAGCCCAGGGGGCGCATCTCCTATGGCTACACCTTC. The J gene is TRBJ1-2, the V gene TRBV2; 8 positions match TRBD1. With V trimmed by 2 bases and J by 4 bases, 15 bases remained unmatched. The CDR3 spans 18 residues. Germline V gives CDR1 SNHLY, CDR2 FYNNEI.

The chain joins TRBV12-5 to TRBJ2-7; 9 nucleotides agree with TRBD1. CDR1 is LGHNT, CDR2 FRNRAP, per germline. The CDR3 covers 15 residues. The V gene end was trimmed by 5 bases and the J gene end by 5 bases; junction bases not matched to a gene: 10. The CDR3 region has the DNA TGTGCTAGTGGTCCCTGGGGACAGGGCTGGGACGAGCAGTACTTC. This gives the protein CASGPWGQGWDEQYF. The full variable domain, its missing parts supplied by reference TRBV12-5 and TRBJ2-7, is DARVTQTPRHKVTEMGQEVTMRCQPILGHNTVFWYRQTMMQGLELLAYFRNRAPLDDSGMPKDRFSAEMPDATLATLKIQPSEPRDSAVYFCASGPWGQGWDEQYFGPGTRLTVT.

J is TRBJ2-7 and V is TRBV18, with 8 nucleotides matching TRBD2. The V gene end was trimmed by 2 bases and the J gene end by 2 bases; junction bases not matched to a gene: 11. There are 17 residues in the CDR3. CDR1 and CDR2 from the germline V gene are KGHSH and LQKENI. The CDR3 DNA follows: TGTGCCAGCTCACCAAATATTGGGACGGGGGGGGCCTACGAGCAGTACTTC. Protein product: CASSPNIGTGGAYEQYF.

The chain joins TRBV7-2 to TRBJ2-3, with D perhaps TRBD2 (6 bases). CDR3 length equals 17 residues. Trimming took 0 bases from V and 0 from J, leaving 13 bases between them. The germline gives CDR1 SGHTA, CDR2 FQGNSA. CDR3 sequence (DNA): TGTGCCAGCAGCTTAGCGCGGGGCGGCCCTAGCACAGATACGCAGTATTTT. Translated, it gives CASSLARGGPSTDTQYF.